This TCR beta chain was observed in a study of early stage breast cancer tumors. For the study at large: About eight ER+/PR+/HER2- tumors were invasive ductal; four were invasive lobular. Study-level results: Enriched TCRB sequences shared across patients were mostly commonly generated sequences. Unsorted bulk genomic DNA sequencing lacked pairing and functional marker data.

This clone was counted a single time. Its antigen remains unknown. Blood replicates held 0.5 ug DNA, tumor or normal breast 1.5 ug, two each. Assay used: immunoSEQ multiplex PCR; TCRdb lists only in-frame clones, some missing. The sample has more than 55,000 clones, 70% to 80% seen once. This CDR3 region has 14 residues. Looked up from germline, CDR1 is SGHDN and CDR2 is FVKESK. Trimming took 0 bases from V and 5 from J, leaving 7 bases between them. The sequencing input was blood. This receptor was identified in a person between 30 and 45 years old with breast cancer. The V call is TRBV14, the J call TRBJ2-2; D not resolved. CDR3 DNA: TGTGCCAGCAGCCAAGAGCATGGAACCGGGGAGCTGTTTTTT. It specifies CASSQEHGTGELFF.